This T cell receptor beta chain originates from a study of blood T cell repertoires in COVID-19. V lost 5 bases and J lost 6, with 16 bases in between. The CDR3 contains 13 residues. Germline V gives CDR1 GTSNPN, CDR2 SVGIG (reference sequence). Per the authors' pipeline: Estimated nucleated cell counts came from reference gene primer amplification. TCRdb's copy holds only in-frame clones and misses some; the assay was immunoSEQ multiplex PCR. V, J and clone size were drawn from that table, and D and trimming were deduced from the DNA. The data show some 340,000 clones, around 86% seen once. The study recruited people aged 18 to 89 years across roughly 23 US areas. Cohorts were assigned according to the clinical history that participants reported.

The rearrangement uses TRBV30 and TRBJ1-2; possible D gene TRBD1, 6 bases. The receptor was isolated from a woman aged 50 to 60 who had recovered from COVID-19. Material for sequencing was PBMCs or T cells enriched from blood (not recorded which). In DNA, the CDR3 is TGTGCCTGGTCCGGGGGGCCGGGAAATGGCTACACCTTC. Its translation: CAWSGGPGNGYTF.